This T cell receptor beta chain came from a study of blood T cell repertoires in COVID-19 (TCRdb year 2020). Turning to the overall study: Collaborator samples came from the United States, Italy and Spain and covered acute and convalescent phases of COVID-19. The prospective study material was composed of cDNA or gDNA derived from T cells, B-cell-depleted T cells, or PBMCs. Subjects who had been exposed to COVID-19, were actively infected with it, or had recovered from it provided the deeply sampled blood TCRbeta repertoires that made up the dataset. The repertoires were released in a freely available public database intended as a resource for research on the immune response to SARS-CoV-2. Samples were obtained from the ongoing ImmuneRACE study (first 160 participants) and from about 1,300 subjects provided by 6 global collaborators. The sample metadata nearly always contained a de-identified subject ID, COVID-19 status, age in years and sex. HLA class I and class II types, where available, came from metadata supplied by the sample provider rather than from assay-based typing.

Overall study results and their limits: The quantity of clinical and demographic metadata differed by source and by participant and was supplied without curation.

TCRbeta CDR3 regions were amplified from genomic DNA using the immunoSEQ Assay, a bias-controlled multiplex PCR. The study's processing was this. The number of nucleated cells in each sample was estimated from the amplification of reference gene primers within the assay. Sequence reads were collapsed and filtered to measure the absolute abundance of every unique TCRbeta CDR3 rearrangement. Productive Simpson clonality was computed per sample as the square root of Simpson's diversity index over productive rearrangements. TCRdb holds this immuneACCESS table with in-frame rearrangements only. Some clones are missing; in checked studies, unresolved V genes explain under half, and the rest has no known cause. V and J calls and clone size follow that table, whereas D and trimming were derived from the DNA. Present in this sample are over 250,000 clones, more than 80% of which were seen just once. Clones ranked in the top ten supply around 5.8% of the sample.

One collaborating source in Seattle enrolled patients while the patients were actively infected and followed the patients over time throughout the course of disease. The collaborating institutions used their own protocols to collect whole blood in K2EDTA tubes. For TCRbeta analysis, collaborators shipped samples as frozen whole blood, isolated PBMCs, or DNA extracted from either of those sample types. Comments on this clone: What this receptor recognizes is not known. The input lacks base qualities; no much larger clone sits a single base away.

Including the terminal cysteine and phenylalanine, the CDR3 comprises 14 residues. The entry retains the CDR3 DNA only, 42 bases that are in frame from base 1. The V and J genes are TRBV21-1 and TRBJ1-2; the table names TRBD1, a call not compared with the DNA. TRBV21-1 is a known pseudogene. The sequence was collected from a woman in her forties or fifties with COVID-19, enrolled during active disease. Sample: peripheral blood. The DNA sequence is given as TGTGCCGCGACCTGCGGACACAAAAACTATGGCTACACCTTC. Its protein product is CAATCGHKNYGYTF.